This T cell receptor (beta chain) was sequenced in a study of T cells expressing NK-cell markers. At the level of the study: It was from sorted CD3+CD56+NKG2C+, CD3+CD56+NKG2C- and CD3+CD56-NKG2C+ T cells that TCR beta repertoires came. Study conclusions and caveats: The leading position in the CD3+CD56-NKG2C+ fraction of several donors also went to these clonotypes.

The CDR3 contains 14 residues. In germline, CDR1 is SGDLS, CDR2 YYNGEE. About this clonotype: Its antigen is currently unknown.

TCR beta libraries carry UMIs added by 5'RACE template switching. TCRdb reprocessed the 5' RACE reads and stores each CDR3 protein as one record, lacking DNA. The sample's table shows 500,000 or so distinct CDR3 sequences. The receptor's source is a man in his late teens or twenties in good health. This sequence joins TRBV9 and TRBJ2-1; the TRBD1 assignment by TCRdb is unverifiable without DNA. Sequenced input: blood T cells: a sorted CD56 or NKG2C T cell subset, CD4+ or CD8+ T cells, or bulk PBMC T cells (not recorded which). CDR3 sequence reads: CASSAGQGLLGQFF. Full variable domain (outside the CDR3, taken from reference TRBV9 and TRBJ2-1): DSGVTQTPKHLITATGQRVTLRCSPRSGDLSVYWYQQSLDQGLQFLIQYYNGEERAKGNILERFSAQQFPDLHSELNLSSLELGDSALYFCASSAGQGLLGQFFGPGTRLTVL.